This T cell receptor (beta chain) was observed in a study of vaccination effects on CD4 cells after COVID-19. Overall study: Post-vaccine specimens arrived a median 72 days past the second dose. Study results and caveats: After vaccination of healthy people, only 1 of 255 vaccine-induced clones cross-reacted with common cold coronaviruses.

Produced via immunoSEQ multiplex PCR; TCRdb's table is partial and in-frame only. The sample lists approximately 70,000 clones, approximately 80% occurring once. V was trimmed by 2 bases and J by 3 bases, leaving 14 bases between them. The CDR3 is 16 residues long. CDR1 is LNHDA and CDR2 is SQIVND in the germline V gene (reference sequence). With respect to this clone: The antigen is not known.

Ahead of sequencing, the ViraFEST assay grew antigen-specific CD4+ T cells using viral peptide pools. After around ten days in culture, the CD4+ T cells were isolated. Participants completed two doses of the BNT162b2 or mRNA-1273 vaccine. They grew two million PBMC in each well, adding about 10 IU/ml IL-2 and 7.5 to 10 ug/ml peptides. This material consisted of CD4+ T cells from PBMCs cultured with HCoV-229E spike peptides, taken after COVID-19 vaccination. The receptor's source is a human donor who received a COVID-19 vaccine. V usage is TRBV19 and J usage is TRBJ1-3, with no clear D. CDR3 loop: CASSIIPRTVGNTIYF. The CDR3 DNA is TGTGCCAGTAGTATAATACCGAGAACGGTTGGAAACACCATATATTTT.